These T cell receptor beta chains were read from a single sample in a study of OX40 agonist ivuxolimab in advanced cancers. The method was immunoSEQ multiplex PCR; TCRdb's version includes in-frame clones alone and lacks a portion of them. The table has roughly 76,000 clones, just under 85% seen once. Here the sequenced sample was CD4+ or CD8+ T cells sorted from blood, taken in a trial of the OX40 agonist ivuxolimab. Every receptor here comes from an adult with an advanced solid tumor such as melanoma, head and neck, liver or kidney cancer. The CDR3 runs from the conserved cysteine through the conserved F or W. The D gene is left open where the match is weak. Rows give clone size only sometimes, using once, few, many, or a class for an expanded clone.

abundance	v_gene	j_gene	d_gene	CDR3nt	CDR3aa
-	TRBV6-1	TRBJ1-1	TRBD1	TGTGCCAGCAGTGGGGACAGTGAAGCTTTCTTT	CASSGDSEAFF
-	TRBV6-1	TRBJ2-1	-	TGTGCCAGCAGTGAGGCGGGGAGCTCCTACAATGAGCAGTTCTTC	CASSEAGSSYNEQFF
-	TRBV7-6	TRBJ2-3	-	TGTGCCAGCAGCTTAGTCTACGCTAGCACAGATACGCAGTATTTT	CASSLVYASTDTQYF
once	TRBV10-2	TRBJ2-7	-	TGCGCCAGCAGCCAAATGGGGTTCAGTGGACCCGAGCAGTACTTC	CASSQMGFSGPEQYF
few	TRBV6-5	TRBJ1-5	TRBD1	TGTGCCAGCAGTTGGACAGGGCCATATCAGCCCCAGCATTTT	CASSWTGPYQPQHF
-	TRBV7-2	TRBJ1-2	TRBD1	TGTGCCAGCAGCCCGGGACAGGAGTGGGTTGGCTACACCTTC	CASSPGQEWVGYTF
-	TRBV7-9	TRBJ2-5	TRBD2	TGTGCCAGCAGCTTTTTCCCAGCGGGGGGAGGAGAGACCCAGTACTTC	CASSFFPAGGGETQYF
-	TRBV27	TRBJ2-7	-	TGTGCCAGCAGTTTGGTCCCGGGCCAGCCTCTTCTCGGGCAGTACTTC	CASSLVPGQPLLGQYF
-	TRBV4-1	TRBJ1-1	-	TGCGCCAGCAGCCAAGATTGGACTACAGGGAATACTGAAGCTTTCTTT	CASSQDWTTGNTEAFF
-	TRBV19	TRBJ1-5	-	TGTGCCAGTAGCCTTATCCATCAGCCCCAGCATTTT	CASSLIHQPQHF
-	TRBV7-9	TRBJ2-2	TRBD2	TGTGCCAGCAGCTTCGGACTAGCGGGTAGTACCGGGGAGCTGTTTTTT	CASSFGLAGSTGELFF
-	TRBV14	TRBJ2-3	TRBD1	TGTGCCAGCAGCCCCCCGGACAGGGGGAGTGGCACAGATACGCAGTATTTT	CASSPPDRGSGTDTQYF
-	TRBV4-1	TRBJ2-7	TRBD1	TGCGCCAGCAGCCAAAAACAGGGGGCCAAAGCGTACGAGCAGTACTTC	CASSQKQGAKAYEQYF
-	TRBV5-8	TRBJ1-6	-	TGTGCCAGCAGCTTGTATGGGACTTCGAGCTCACCCCTCCACTTT	CASSLYGTSSSPLHF
once	TRBV7-9	TRBJ2-1	TRBD1	TGTGCCAGCAGCCGACAGACAGGGTTTGGGAATGAGCAGTTCTTC	CASSRQTGFGNEQFF
-	TRBV14	TRBJ2-5	-	TGTGCCAGCAGCCAAGCAGAATACACAGGGAAGGACTTC	CASSQAEYTGKDF
-	TRBV2	TRBJ2-1	TRBD2	TGTGCCAGCAGGTGGACTAGCGGGAGGTACAATGAGCAGTTCTTC	CASRWTSGRYNEQFF
-	TRBV6-5	TRBJ2-1	-	TGTGCCAGCAGTCCATGGGCACAGGGAAACAATGAGCAGTTCTTC	CASSPWAQGNNEQFF
few	TRBV28	TRBJ2-5	TRBD2	TGTGCCAGCAGCCCCAGCGGGGGGGCTTGGGAGACCCAGTACTTC	CASSPSGGAWETQYF
-	TRBV11-2	TRBJ2-1	TRBD2	TGTGCCAGCAGCCGCCCAGCGACCGGGACTAGCTTCTACAATGAGCAGTTCTTC	CASSRPATGTSFYNEQFF
-	TRBV19	TRBJ2-2	-	TGTGCCAGTAGTCTGGGTACCGGGGAGCTGTTTTTT	CASSLGTGELFF
-	TRBV6-1	TRBJ2-3	-	TGTGCCAGCAGTGGAAAGGGACGGGATGGCACAGATACGCAGTATTTT	CASSGKGRDGTDTQYF
-	TRBV5-5	TRBJ1-1	TRBD1	TGTGCCAGCAGCTCTTATACAGGGGGTGGTGAAGCTTTCTTT	CASSSYTGGGEAFF
-	TRBV12-5	TRBJ1-2	-	TGTGCTAGTGGTTTGGTGGCGGGGATGGGCTATGGCTACACCTTC	CASGLVAGMGYGYTF
-	TRBV5-1	TRBJ2-7	-	TGCGCCAGCAGCTTGGTGCAGGGATATGGGTACGAGCAGTACTTC	CASSLVQGYGYEQYF
-	TRBV28	TRBJ2-7	-	TGTGCCAGCAGTTTTAGAGGCTACGAGCAGTACTTC	CASSFRGYEQYF
-	TRBV5-1	TRBJ2-7	-	TGCGCCAGCAGCTTGCGGGACGGACTCTACGAGCAGTACTTC	CASSLRDGLYEQYF
-	TRBV6-6	TRBJ1-4	-	TGTGCCAGCAGCGACGAGGGAGCAACTAATGAAAAACTGTTTTTT	CASSDEGATNEKLFF
-	TRBV5-1	TRBJ2-5	TRBD1	TGCGCCAGTGGGGGACAGACTCAAGAGACCCAGTACTTC	CASGGQTQETQYF
-	TRBV28	TRBJ2-7	-	TGTGCCAGCAGTCCCCAGGGGCACCGGCGGATTAGCTCCTACGAGCAGTACTTC	CASSPQGHRRISSYEQYF
-	TRBV5-1	TRBJ1-1	-	TGCGCCAGCAGCTTGACCCGCAAGAACACTGAAGCTTTCTTT	CASSLTRKNTEAFF
-	TRBV6-5	TRBJ2-3	TRBD2	TGTGCCAGCAGGCGGGACTATCTAGCCCAAGATACGCAGTATTTT	CASRRDYLAQDTQYF
-	TRBV5-8	TRBJ1-5	TRBD1	TGTGCCAGCAGCTTGGGAACGACAGGGTTTAGCAATCAGCCCCAGCATTTT	CASSLGTTGFSNQPQHF
-	TRBV5-1	TRBJ1-5	-	TGCGCCAGCTCCCTAGGTCCGTCCAGCAATCAGCCCCAGCATTTT	CASSLGPSSNQPQHF
-	TRBV6-1	TRBJ1-2	-	TGTGCCAGCAGTGAAATCTCAGGGGTCTATGGCTACACCTTC	CASSEISGVYGYTF
-	TRBV19	TRBJ2-6	TRBD1	TGTGCCAGCCGGACAGGGGGCGCGTCTGGGGCCAACGTCCTGACTTTC	CASRTGGASGANVLTF
-	TRBV5-4	TRBJ2-5	TRBD2	TGTGCCAGCAGCCCAGGACTAGCGAGCCAAGAGACCCAGTACTTC	CASSPGLASQETQYF
once	TRBV6-6	TRBJ1-1	-	TGTGCCAGCAGCCGTACAGGGTCCACTGAAGCTTTCTTT	CASSRTGSTEAFF
-	TRBV5-1	TRBJ2-3	-	TGCGCCAGCAGTCTTGAGACAAGCCTCACAGATACGCAGTATTTT	CASSLETSLTDTQYF
-	TRBV18	TRBJ1-2	-	TGTGCCAGCTCACCAGCCACAGAAGCTAACTATGGCTACACCTTC	CASSPATEANYGYTF
-	TRBV27	TRBJ2-6	-	TGTGCCAGCAGTTTATCAGGGGCCAACGTCCTGACTTTC	CASSLSGANVLTF
-	TRBV10-3	TRBJ1-3	-	TGTGCCATCAGTGACGGGGATAACTCTGGAAACACCATATATTTT	CAISDGDNSGNTIYF
-	TRBV19	TRBJ2-2	TRBD1	TGTGCCAGTAGTATTGAACGGACAGGCACCGGGGAGCTGTTTTTT	CASSIERTGTGELFF
-	TRBV6-6	TRBJ2-2	TRBD2	TGTGCCAGCAGTTACTCGTCCAGCGGGAGGGCCGGGGAGCTGTTTTTT	CASSYSSSGRAGELFF
-	TRBV5-6	TRBJ1-1	-	TGTGCCAGCAGCTTGGAGATGAACACTGAAGCTTTCTTT	CASSLEMNTEAFF
-	TRBV6-1	TRBJ1-6	TRBD1	TGTGCCAGCAGAGACAGGGAGGATTCACCCCTCCACTTT	CASRDREDSPLHF
-	TRBV28	TRBJ2-7	TRBD1	TGTGCCAGCAGTCCCCGGGACAGGGATAGAGACGAGCAGTACTTC	CASSPRDRDRDEQYF
-	TRBV18	TRBJ2-7	TRBD2	TGTGCCAGCTCACCAAGGCGGGAGGCCTCGTACGAGCAGTACTTC	CASSPRREASYEQYF
-	TRBV6-6	TRBJ1-5	-	TGTGCCAGCAGTTACTCGCAGGGGCATAGCAATCAGCCCCAGCATTTT	CASSYSQGHSNQPQHF
few	TRBV4-1	TRBJ1-2	-	TGCGCCAGCAGCCACCCCCCGGGAGGAAGCTATGGCTACACCTTC	CASSHPPGGSYGYTF
-	TRBV6-1	TRBJ1-6	-	TGTGCCAGCAGTGAATTAGGGCTCAATTCACCCCTCCACTTT	CASSELGLNSPLHF
-	TRBV19	TRBJ2-1	-	TGTGCCAGTAGAAGCCCGGGGAGCTCCTACAATGAGCAGTTCTTC	CASRSPGSSYNEQFF
-	TRBV4-2	TRBJ1-1	TRBD1	TGTGCCAGCAGCCCATCTCCCACGGACAGGTCGGTTGTGGTTGCCATGAACACTGAAGCTTTCTTT	CASSPSPTDRSVVVAMNTEAFF
once	TRBV27	TRBJ2-1	TRBD2	TGTGCCAGCCAGGGACTAGCGGTCAATGAGCAGTTCTTC	CASQGLAVNEQFF
-	TRBV6-1	TRBJ2-4	-	TGTGCCAGCAGTGAAGTAGGGGGATTAGCCAAAAACATTCAGTACTTC	CASSEVGGLAKNIQYF
-	TRBV6-5	TRBJ2-7	-	TGTGCCAGCAGGAGTGGGGGCTACGAGCAGTACTTC	CASRSGGYEQYF
-	TRBV10-3	TRBJ2-2	-	TGTGCCATCGGGGTCGCGAACACCGGGGAGCTGTTTTTT	CAIGVANTGELFF